These 14 T cell receptor beta chains were all obtained from the same sample, sequenced in a study of blood T cell repertoires in COVID-19. Here immunoSEQ multiplex PCR was the method, and the copy in TCRdb shows in-frame clones only, minus some. The table has approximately 150,000 clones, 84% seen once. Sequencing was done on a sample of peripheral blood. The receptors were sampled from a human donor in a cohort sampled during active COVID-19.

The J gene is TRBJ2-1, the V gene TRBV7-3; TRBD2 agrees at 10 bases. The trim removed 5 bases at V and 7 bases at J, leaving 8 bases unmatched. The CDR3 sequence is 15 residues long. Germline V gene data show CDR1 as SGHTA and CDR2 as FQGTGA. In DNA form, the CDR3 reads TGTGCCAGCAGCGACCGACTAGCGGGTGGTAATGAGCAGTTCTTC. It codes for CASSDRLAGGNEQFF.

The chain combines TRBV6-6 with TRBJ1-4; D gene ambiguous. V lost 2 bases and J lost 3, with 7 bases in between. This CDR3 region has 14 residues. In germline, CDR1 is MNHNY, CDR2 SVGAGI (reference sequence). Here the CDR3 DNA reads TGTGCCAGCAGTTACGGGCAGTCTAATGAAAAACTGTTTTTT. It specifies CASSYGQSNEKLFF.

This clone was picked up a small number of times. The chain carries TRBV9 and TRBJ2-5; D uncertain. The germline V gene encodes CDR1 SGDLS and CDR2 YYNGEE. This CDR3 comprises 14 residues. The ends were cut back, 0 bases at V and 4 bases at J, with 10 bases in the middle. The CDR3 bases are TGTGCCAGCAGCGTAGCAGAACAACGAGAGACCCAGTACTTC. Its protein is CASSVAEQRETQYF.

The chain has TRBV27 and TRBJ2-6, with D possibly matching TRBD1 (6 bases). Germline V gene lookup returns CDR1 MNHEY and CDR2 SMNVEV (reference sequence). The CDR3 length is 16 residues. Trimming removed 3 bases from V and 1 base from J, with 10 bases in between. The DNA of the CDR3 is TGTGCCAGCAGTTTCATCAGGGGTTCTGGGGCCAACGTCCTGACTTTC. Translation: CASSFIRGSGANVLTF. The variable domain in full, with the rest retrieved from reference TRBV27 and TRBJ2-6, is EAQVTQNPRYLITVTGKKLTVTCSQNMNHEYMSWYRQDPGLGLRQIYYSMNVEVTDKGDVPEGYKVSRKEKRNFPLILESPSPNQTSLYFCASSFIRGSGANVLTFGAGSRLTVL.

This clone was counted a single time. The chain is built from TRBV6-1 and TRBJ2-3, with D maybe TRBD2 (6 bases). Germline lookup yields CDR1 MNHNS and CDR2 SASEGT. The CDR3 spans 14 residues. With 3 bases removed from V and 2 bases from J, the gap between germline ends came to 9 bases. In nucleotides, the CDR3 is TGTGCCAGCAGTGACCGGGACTCCACAGATACGCAGTATTTT. This encodes CASSDRDSTDTQYF.

The rearrangement joins TRBV27 to TRBJ2-3; 8 bases align to TRBD1. Germline V gene data show CDR1 as MNHEY and CDR2 as SMNVEV (reference sequence). With 6 bases clipped from V and 3 bases from J, the junction kept 14 bases outside the gene matches. The CDR3 consists of 17 residues. The CDR3 nucleotides read TGTGCCAGCAGACCGGAACCTGGACAGGGTCGGACAGATACGCAGTATTTT. Translating it yields CASRPEPGQGRTDTQYF.

The chain couples TRBV28 to TRBJ1-2, with D maybe TRBD1 (5 bases). CDR1 and CDR2 from the germline V gene are MDHEN and SYDVKM. V was clipped by 11 bases and J by 1 base, with 11 bases between them. The length of the CDR3 is 12 residues. Here the CDR3 DNA reads TGTGCCGGGGCGTCTGTTAACTATGGCTACACCTTC. Translated: CAGASVNYGYTF.

The chain has TRBV4-2 and TRBJ2-1, with D unclear. CDR1 is LGHNA and CDR2 is YNFKEQ in the germline V gene. V was shortened by 1 base and J by 10 bases, with 17 bases between the two germline ends. The CDR3 is 15 amino acids. This chain's CDR3 is CASSQAPSSPREQFF. CDR3 DNA sequence: TGTGCCAGCAGCCAAGCCCCTTCCAGCCCTAGAGAGCAGTTCTTC.

This rearrangement joins TRBV2 to TRBJ2-5; D is unclear. This CDR3 comprises 16 residues. V lost 0 bases, J lost 3 bases, and 14 bases lay in between. In germline, CDR1 is SNHLY, CDR2 FYNNEI. The CDR3 DNA reads as TGTGCCAGCAGTGAAGCGCTTCAGGTGGGCGAAGAGACCCAGTACTTC. It specifies CASSEALQVGEETQYF. The full variable domain, its missing parts supplied by reference TRBV2 and TRBJ2-5, is EPEVTQTPSHQVTQMGQEVILRCVPISNHLYFYWYRQILGQKVEFLVSFYNNEISEKSEIFDDQFSVERPDGSNFTLKIRSTKLEDSAMYFCASSEALQVGEETQYFGPGTRLLVL.

This rearrangement joins TRBV25-1 to TRBJ1-6; D remains unclear. There are 14 residues in the CDR3. V lost 6 bases to trimming and J lost 6 bases, with 12 bases between them. CDR1 is MGHDK and CDR2 is SYGVNS in the germline V gene. The CDR3 is CASRASTGNSPLHF. The DNA for the CDR3 is TGTGCCAGCAGAGCGTCAACCGGTAATTCACCCCTCCACTTT.

V is TRBV2 and J is TRBJ2-2, with 7 bases that match TRBD1. The CDR3 covers 15 residues. Unmatched junction bases numbered 14, after V lost 9 bases and J lost 7 bases. Germline V gene sequence: CDR1 SNHLY, CDR2 FYNNEI. The CDR3 protein is CARRPITGVIGELFF. In DNA, the CDR3 is TGTGCCAGACGACCGATTACAGGGGTTATCGGGGAGCTGTTTTTT.

The chain joins TRBV9 to TRBJ1-1; TRBD1 matches 7 bases. This CDR3 comprises 16 residues. Germline lookup yields CDR1 SGDLS and CDR2 YYNGEE. V gave up 2 bases and J gave up 5 bases; unmatched junction bases: 12. The CDR3 DNA sequence: TGTGCCAGCAGCGTCTGGGACAGCCTAACGGGGACTGAAGCTTTCTTT. The encoded protein is CASSVWDSLTGTEAFF. The entire variable domain, with the rest obtained from reference TRBV9 and TRBJ1-1, is as follows: DSGVTQTPKHLITATGQRVTLRCSPRSGDLSVYWYQQSLDQGLQFLIQYYNGEERAKGNILERFSAQQFPDLHSELNLSSLELGDSALYFCASSVWDSLTGTEAFFGQGTRLTVV.

The J gene is TRBJ2-7, the V gene TRBV2; 7 bases line up with TRBD1. The CDR3 contains 16 residues. With V trimmed by 1 base and J by 2 bases, 8 bases remained unmatched. CDR1 and CDR2 from the germline V gene are SNHLY and FYNNEI. The CDR3 protein is CASSEEGKGAPYEQYF. CDR3 DNA: TGTGCCAGCAGTGAAGAGGGTAAGGGGGCGCCCTACGAGCAGTACTTC.

This clone is a singleton in its sample. The chain employs TRBV20-1 and TRBJ2-1, with 8 bases aligning to TRBD2. This CDR3 has 14 amino acids. After removal of 3 bases from V and 5 bases from J, the junction contained 6 bases not matched to a gene. Germline values: CDR1 DFQATT, CDR2 SNEGSKA (reference sequence). The CDR3 DNA sequence: TGCAGTGCTAGTACAGCGGGAGCCCACAATGAGCAGTTCTTC. It yields the protein CSASTAGAHNEQFF.